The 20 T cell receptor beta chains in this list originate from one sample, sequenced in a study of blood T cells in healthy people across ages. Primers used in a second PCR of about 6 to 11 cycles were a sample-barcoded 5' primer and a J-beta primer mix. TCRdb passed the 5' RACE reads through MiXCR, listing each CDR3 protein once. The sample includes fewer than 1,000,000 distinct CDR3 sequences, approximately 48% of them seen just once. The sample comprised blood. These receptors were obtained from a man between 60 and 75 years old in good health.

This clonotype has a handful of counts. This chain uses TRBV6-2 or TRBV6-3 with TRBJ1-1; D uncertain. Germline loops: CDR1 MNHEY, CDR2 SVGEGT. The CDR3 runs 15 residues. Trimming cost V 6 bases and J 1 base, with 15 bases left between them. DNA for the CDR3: TGTGCCAGCAGCCGGCCAGGCGTTGGGAACACTGAAGCTTTCTTT. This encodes CASSRPGVGNTEAFF.

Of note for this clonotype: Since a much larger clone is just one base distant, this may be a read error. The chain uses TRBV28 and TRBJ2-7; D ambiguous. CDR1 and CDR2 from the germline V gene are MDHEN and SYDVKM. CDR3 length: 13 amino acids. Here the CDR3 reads CAGSYSGSYEQYF. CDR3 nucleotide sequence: TGTGCCGGCAGTTACTCCGGGTCCTACGAGCAGTACTTC.

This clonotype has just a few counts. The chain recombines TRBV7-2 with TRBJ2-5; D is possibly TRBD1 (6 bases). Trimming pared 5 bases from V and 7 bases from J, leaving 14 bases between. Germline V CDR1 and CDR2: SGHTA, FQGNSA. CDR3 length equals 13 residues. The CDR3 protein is CASSPGAQGTQYF. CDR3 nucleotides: TGTGCCAGCAGCCCAGGGGCTCAGGGGACCCAGTACTTC.

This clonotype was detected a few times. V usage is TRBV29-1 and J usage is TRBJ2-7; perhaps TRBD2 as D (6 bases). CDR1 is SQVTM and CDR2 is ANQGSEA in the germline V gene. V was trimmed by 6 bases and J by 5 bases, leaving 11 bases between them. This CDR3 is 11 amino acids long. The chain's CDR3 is CSVAPGDEQYF. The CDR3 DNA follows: TGCAGCGTAGCCCCGGGGGACGAGCAGTACTTC.

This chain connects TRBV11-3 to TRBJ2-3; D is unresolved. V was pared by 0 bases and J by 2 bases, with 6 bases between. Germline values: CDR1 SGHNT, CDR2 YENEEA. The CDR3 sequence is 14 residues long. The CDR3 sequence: CASSLEQNTDTQYF. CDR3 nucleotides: TGTGCCAGCAGCTTAGAGCAGAACACAGATACGCAGTATTTT.

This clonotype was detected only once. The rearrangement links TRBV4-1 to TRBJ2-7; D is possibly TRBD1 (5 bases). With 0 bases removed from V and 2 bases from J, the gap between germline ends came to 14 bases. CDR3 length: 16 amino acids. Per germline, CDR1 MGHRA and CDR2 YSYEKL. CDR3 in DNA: TGCGCCAGCAGCCAAGAGTGGACATTATTCCCCTACGAGCAGTACTTC. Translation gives CASSQEWTLFPYEQYF.

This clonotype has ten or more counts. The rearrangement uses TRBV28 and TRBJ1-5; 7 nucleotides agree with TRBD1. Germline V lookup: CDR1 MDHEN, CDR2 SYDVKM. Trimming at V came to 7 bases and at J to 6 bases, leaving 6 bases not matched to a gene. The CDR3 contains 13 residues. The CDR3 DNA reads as TGTGCCAGCAAGACAGGGTCCCTTCAGCCCCAGCATTTT. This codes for CASKTGSLQPQHF.

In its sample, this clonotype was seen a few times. The CDR3 nucleotides read TGTGCCACCAGTGACGGACTAGGTGAGACCCAGTACTTC. It encodes CATSDGLGETQYF. The genes are TRBV24-1 and TRBJ2-7; TRBD2 agrees at 7 bases. The DNA end is more similar to TRBJ2-5, so the J call may be wrong. Germline V gene data show CDR1 as KGHDR and CDR2 as SFDVKD. The CDR3 spans 13 residues.

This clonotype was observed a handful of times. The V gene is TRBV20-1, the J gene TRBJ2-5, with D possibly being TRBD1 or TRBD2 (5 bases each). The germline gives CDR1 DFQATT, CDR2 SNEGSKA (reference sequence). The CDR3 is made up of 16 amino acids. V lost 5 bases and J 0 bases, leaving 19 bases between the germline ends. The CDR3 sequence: CSAGPPAGAYQETQYF. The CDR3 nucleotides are TGCAGTGCTGGCCCCCCCGCCGGGGCCTACCAAGAGACCCAGTACTTC.

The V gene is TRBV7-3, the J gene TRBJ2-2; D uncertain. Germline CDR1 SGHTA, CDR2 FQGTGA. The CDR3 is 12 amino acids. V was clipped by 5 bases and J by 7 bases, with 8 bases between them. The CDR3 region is CASSPWGGELFF. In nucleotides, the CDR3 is TGTGCCAGCAGCCCCTGGGGCGGGGAGCTGTTTTTT.

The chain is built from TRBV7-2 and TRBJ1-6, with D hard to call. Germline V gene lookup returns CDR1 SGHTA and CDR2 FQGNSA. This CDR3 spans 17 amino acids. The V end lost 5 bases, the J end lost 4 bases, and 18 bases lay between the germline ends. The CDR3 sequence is CASSLNPAGFYNSPLHF. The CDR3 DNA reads TGTGCCAGCAGCCTCAACCCTGCGGGCTTTTATAATTCACCCCTCCACTTT.

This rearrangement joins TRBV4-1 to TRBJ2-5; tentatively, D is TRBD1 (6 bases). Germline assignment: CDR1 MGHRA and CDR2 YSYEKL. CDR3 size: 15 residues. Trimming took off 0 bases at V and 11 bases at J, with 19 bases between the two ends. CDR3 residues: CASSQDYRVLNEQYF. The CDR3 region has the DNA TGCGCCAGCAGCCAAGATTACAGGGTCTTGAATGAGCAGTACTTC.

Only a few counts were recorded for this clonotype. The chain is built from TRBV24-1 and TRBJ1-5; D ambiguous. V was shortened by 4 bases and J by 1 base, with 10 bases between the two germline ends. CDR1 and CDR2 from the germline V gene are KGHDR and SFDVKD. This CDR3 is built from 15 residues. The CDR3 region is CATSESSGSNQPQHF. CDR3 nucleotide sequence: TGTGCCACCAGTGAATCCTCAGGCAGCAATCAGCCCCAGCATTTT.

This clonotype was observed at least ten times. The CDR3 DNA sequence: TGTGCCAGCAGCTTCTCTGGGGAGACCCAGTACTTC. Translating it yields CASSFSGETQYF. The rearrangement joins TRBV7-2 to TRBJ2-5; D is unclear. V lost 3 bases and J 5 bases, leaving 7 bases between the germline ends. This CDR3 is built from 12 residues. Germline CDR1 SGHTA, CDR2 FQGNSA.

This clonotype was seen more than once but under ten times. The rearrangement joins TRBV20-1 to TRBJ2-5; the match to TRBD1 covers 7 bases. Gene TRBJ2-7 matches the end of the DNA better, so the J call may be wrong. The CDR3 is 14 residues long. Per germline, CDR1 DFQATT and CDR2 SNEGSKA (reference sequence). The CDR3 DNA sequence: TGCAGTGCTAGAGGGCAGGGGGATTTATACGAGCAGTACTTC. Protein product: CSARGQGDLYEQYF.

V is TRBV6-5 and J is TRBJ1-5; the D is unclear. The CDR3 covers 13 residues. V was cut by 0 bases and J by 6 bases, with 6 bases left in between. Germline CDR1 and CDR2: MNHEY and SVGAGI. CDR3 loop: CASSYSIFQPQHF. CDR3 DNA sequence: TGTGCCAGCAGTTACTCGATTTTTCAGCCCCAGCATTTT.

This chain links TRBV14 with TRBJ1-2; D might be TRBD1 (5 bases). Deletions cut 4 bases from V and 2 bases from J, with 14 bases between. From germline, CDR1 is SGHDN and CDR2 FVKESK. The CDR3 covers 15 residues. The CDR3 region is CASSPPMGGNYGYTF. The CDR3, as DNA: TGTGCCAGCAGCCCTCCAATGGGGGGGAACTATGGCTACACCTTC.

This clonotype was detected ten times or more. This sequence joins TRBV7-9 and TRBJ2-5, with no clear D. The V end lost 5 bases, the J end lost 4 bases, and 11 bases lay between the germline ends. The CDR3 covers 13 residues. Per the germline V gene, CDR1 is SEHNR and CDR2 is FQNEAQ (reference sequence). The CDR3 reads CASSPNWGETQYF. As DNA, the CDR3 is TGTGCCAGCAGCCCAAACTGGGGAGAGACCCAGTACTTC.

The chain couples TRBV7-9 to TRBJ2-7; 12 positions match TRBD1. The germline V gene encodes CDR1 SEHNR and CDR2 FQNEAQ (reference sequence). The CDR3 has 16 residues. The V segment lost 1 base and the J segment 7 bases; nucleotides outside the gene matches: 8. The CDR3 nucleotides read TGTGCCAGCAGCTTAGGCGGGACAGGGGGCTCCAATGAGCAGTACTTC. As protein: CASSLGGTGGSNEQYF.

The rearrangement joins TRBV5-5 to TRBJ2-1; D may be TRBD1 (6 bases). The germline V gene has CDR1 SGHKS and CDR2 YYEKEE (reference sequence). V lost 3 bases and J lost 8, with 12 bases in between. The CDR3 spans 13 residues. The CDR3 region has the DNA TGTGCCAGCAGCTGGGGGCTATTCCATGAGCAGTTCTTC. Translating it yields CASSWGLFHEQFF.